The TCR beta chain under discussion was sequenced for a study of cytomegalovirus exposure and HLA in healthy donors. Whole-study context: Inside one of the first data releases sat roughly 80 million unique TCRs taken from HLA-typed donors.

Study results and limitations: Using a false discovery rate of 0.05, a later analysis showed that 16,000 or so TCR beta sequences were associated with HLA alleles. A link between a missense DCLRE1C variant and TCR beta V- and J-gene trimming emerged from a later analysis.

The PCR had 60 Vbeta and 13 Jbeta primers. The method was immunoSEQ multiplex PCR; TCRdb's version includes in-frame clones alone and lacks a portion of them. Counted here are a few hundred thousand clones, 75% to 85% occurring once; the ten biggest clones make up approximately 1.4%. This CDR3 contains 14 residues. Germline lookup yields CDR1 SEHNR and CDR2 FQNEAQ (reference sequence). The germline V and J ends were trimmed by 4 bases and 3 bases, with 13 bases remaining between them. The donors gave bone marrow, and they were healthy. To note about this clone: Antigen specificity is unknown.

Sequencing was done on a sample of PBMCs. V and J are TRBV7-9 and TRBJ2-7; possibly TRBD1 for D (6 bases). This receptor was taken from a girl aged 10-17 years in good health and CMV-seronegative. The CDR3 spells CASSSRGGFYEQYF. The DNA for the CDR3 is TGTGCCAGCAGCTCAAGAGGGGGTTTCTACGAGCAGTACTTC.